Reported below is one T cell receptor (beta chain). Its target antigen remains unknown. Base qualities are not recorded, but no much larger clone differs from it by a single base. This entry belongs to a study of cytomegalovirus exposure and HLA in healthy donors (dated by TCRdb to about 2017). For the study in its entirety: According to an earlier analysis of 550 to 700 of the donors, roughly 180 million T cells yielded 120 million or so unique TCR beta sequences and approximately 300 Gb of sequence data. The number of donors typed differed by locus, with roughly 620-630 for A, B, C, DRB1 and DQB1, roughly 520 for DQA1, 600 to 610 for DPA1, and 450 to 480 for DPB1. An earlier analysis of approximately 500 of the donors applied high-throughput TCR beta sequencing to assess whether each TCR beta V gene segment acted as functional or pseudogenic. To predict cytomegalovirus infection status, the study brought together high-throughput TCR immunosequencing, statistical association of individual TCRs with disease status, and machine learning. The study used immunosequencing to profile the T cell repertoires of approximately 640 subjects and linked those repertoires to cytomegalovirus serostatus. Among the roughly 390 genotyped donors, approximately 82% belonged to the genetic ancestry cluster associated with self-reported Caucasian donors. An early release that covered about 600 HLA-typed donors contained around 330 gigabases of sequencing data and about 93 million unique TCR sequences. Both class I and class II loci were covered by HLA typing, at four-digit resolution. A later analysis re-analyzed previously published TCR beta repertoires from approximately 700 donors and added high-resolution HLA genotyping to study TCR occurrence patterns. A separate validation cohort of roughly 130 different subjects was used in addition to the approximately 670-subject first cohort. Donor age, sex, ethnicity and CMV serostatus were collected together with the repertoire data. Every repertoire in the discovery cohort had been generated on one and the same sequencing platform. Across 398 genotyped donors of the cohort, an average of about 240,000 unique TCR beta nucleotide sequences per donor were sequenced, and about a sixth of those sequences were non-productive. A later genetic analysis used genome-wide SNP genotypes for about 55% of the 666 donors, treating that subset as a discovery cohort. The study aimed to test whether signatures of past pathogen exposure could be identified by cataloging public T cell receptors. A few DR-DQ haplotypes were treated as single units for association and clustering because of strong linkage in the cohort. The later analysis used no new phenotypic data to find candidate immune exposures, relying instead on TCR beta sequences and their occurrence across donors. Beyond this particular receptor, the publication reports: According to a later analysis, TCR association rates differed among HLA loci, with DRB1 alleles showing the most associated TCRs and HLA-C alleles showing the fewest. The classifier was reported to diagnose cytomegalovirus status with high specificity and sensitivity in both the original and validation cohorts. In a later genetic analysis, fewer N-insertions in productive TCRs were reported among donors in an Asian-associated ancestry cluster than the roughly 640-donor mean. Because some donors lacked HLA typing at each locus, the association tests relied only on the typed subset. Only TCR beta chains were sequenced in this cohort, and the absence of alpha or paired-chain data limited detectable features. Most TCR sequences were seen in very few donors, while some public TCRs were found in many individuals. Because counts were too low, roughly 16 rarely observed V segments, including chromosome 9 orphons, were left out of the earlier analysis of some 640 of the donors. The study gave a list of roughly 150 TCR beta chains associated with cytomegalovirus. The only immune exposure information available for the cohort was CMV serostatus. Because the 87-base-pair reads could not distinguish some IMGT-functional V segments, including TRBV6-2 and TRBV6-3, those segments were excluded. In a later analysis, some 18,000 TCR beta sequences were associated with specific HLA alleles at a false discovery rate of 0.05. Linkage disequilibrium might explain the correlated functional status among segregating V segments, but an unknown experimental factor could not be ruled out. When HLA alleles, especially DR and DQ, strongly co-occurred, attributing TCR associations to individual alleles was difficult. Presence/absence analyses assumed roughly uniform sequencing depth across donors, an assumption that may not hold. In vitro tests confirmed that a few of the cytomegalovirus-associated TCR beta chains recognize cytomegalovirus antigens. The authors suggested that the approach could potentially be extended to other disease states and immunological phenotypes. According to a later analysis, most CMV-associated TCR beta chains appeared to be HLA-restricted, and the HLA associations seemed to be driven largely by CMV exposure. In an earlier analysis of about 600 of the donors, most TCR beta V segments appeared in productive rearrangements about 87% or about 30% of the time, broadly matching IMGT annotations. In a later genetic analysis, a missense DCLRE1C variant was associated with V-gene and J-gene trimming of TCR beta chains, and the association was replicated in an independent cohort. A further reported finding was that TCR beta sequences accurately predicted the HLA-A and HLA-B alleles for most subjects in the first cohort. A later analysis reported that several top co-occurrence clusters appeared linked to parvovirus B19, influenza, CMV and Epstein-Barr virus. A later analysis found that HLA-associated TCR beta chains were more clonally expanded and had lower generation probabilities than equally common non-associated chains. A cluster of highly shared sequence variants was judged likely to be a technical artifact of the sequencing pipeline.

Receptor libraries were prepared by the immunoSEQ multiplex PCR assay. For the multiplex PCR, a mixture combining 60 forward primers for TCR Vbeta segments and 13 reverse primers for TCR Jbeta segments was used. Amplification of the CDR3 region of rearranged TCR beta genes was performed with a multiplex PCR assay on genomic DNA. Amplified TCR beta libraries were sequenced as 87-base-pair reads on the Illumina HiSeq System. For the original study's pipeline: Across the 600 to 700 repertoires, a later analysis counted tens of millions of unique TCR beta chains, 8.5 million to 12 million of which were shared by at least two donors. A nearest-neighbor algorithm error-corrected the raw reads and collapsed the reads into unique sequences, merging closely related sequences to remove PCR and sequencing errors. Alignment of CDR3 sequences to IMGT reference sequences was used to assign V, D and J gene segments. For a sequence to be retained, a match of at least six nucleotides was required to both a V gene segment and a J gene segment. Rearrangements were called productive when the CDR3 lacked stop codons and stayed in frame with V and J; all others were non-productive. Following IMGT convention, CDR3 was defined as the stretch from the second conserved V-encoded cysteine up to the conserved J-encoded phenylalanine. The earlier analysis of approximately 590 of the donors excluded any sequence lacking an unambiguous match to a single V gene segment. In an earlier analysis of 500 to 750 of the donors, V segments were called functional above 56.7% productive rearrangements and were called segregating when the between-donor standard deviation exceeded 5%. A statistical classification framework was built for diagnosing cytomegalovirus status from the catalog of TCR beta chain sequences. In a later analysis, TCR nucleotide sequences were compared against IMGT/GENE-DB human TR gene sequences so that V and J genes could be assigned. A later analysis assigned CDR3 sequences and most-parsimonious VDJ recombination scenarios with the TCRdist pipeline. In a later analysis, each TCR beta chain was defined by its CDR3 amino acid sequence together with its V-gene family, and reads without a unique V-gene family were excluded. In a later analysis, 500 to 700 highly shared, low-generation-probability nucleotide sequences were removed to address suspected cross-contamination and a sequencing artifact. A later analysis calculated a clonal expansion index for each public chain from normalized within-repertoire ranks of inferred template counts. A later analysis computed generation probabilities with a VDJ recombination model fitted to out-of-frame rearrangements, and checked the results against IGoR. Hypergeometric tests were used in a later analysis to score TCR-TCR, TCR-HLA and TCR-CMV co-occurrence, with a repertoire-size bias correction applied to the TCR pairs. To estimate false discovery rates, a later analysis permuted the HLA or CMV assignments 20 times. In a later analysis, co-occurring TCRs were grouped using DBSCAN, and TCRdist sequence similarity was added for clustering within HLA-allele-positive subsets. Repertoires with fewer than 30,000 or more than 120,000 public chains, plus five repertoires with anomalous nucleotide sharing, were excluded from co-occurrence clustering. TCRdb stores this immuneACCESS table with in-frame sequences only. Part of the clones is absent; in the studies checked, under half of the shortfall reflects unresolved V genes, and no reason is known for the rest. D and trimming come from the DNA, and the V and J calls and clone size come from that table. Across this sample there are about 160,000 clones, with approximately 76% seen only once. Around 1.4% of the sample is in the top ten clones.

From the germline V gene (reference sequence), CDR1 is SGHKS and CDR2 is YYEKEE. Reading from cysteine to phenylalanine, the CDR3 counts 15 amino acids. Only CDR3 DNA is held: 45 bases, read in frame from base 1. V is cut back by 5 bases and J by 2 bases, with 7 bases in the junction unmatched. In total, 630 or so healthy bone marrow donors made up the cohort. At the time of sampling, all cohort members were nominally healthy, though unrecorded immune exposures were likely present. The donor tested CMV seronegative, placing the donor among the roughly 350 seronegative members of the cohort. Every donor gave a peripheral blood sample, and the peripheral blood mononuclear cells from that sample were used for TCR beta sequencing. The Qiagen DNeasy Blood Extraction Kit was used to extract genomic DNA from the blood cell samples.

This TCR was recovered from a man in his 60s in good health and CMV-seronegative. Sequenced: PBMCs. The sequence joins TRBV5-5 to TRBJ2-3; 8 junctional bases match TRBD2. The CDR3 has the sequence CASSEAGVDTDTQYF. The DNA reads TGTGCCAGCAGTGAAGCGGGGGTGGACACAGATACGCAGTATTTT.